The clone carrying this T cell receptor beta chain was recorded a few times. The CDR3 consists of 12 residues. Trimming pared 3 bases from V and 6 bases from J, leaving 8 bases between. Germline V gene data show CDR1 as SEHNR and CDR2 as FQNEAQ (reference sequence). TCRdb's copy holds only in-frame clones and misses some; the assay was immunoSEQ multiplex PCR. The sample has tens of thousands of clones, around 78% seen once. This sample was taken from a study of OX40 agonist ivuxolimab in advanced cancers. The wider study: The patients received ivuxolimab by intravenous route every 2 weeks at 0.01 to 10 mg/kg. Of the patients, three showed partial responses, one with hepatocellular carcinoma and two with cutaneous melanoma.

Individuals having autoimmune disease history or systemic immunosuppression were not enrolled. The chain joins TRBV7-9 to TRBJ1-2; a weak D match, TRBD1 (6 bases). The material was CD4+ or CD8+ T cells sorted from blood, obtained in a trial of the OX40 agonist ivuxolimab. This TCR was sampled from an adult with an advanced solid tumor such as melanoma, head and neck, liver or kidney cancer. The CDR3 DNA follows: TGTGCCAGCAGCTTCCAGGGGAATGGCTACACCTTC. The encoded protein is CASSFQGNGYTF. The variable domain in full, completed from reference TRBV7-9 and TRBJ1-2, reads DTGVSQNPRHKITKRGQNVTFRCDPISEHNRLYWYRQTLGQGPEFLTYFQNEAQLEKSRLLSDRFSAERPKGSFSTLEIQRTEQGDSAMYLCASSFQGNGYTFGSGTRLTVV.